These 23 T cell receptor beta chains came from one sample sequenced in a study of blood T cell repertoires in COVID-19. Repertoires were generated with immunoSEQ multiplex PCR, while TCRdb's copy carries only in-frame clones and drops some. This repertoire shows roughly 480,000 clones, approximately 92% found once; its top ten account for around 0.95%. The sequenced sample was peripheral blood. The receptors shown here come from a man in his late teens or twenties with COVID-19, enrolled during active disease.

The J gene is TRBJ2-1, the V gene TRBV7-9; 8 nucleotides align to TRBD2. Per the germline V gene, CDR1 is SEHNR and CDR2 is FQNEAQ (reference sequence). With V trimmed by 4 bases and J by 6 bases, 11 bases remained unmatched. This CDR3 spans 16 amino acids. The CDR3 nucleotides are TGTGCCAGCAGCTCCTCCGAAGCGGGAGCTGCCAATGAGCAGTTCTTC. This encodes CASSSSEAGAANEQFF.

The V gene is TRBV19, the J gene TRBJ1-5, with 7 bases fitting TRBD1. Germline lookup yields CDR1 LNHDA and CDR2 SQIVND (reference sequence). After removal of 4 bases from V and 5 bases from J, the junction contained 5 bases not matched to a gene. This CDR3 is 14 amino acids long. CDR3 region: CASSTNRGDQPQHF. In DNA form, the CDR3 reads TGTGCCAGTAGTACTAACAGGGGTGATCAGCCCCAGCATTTT.

The rearrangement uses TRBV5-1 and TRBJ1-4, with 9 bases matching TRBD1. Germline loops: CDR1 SGHRS, CDR2 YFSETQ. The trim removed 1 base at V and 7 bases at J, leaving 2 bases unmatched. This CDR3 is 14 amino acids long. CDR3 nucleotide sequence: TGCGCCAGCAGCTTGACAGGGGGCGCTGAAAAACTGTTTTTT. Protein product: CASSLTGGAEKLFF.

V gene TRBV9 combines with J gene TRBJ2-4, with 10 bases lining up with TRBD2. The CDR3 spans 14 residues. Germline values: CDR1 SGDLS, CDR2 YYNGEE. The ends lost 3 bases at V and 8 bases at J; junction bases unmatched: 5. CDR3: CASSASGGAYIQYF. CDR3 in DNA: TGTGCCAGCAGCGCGAGCGGGGGGGCGTACATTCAGTACTTC. Looking up the rest from reference TRBV9 and TRBJ2-4 gives the full variable domain: DSGVTQTPKHLITATGQRVTLRCSPRSGDLSVYWYQQSLDQGLQFLIQYYNGEERAKGNILERFSAQQFPDLHSELNLSSLELGDSALYFCASSASGGAYIQYFGAGTRLSVL.

V gene TRBV11-3 combines with J gene TRBJ1-1; TRBD1 aligns across 7 bases. The ends lost 1 base at V and 4 bases at J; junction bases unmatched: 0. Germline V gives CDR1 SGHNT, CDR2 YENEEA. The CDR3 totals 13 residues. The CDR3 sequence is CASSLAGGTEAFF. As DNA, the CDR3 is TGTGCCAGCAGCTTAGCAGGGGGCACTGAAGCTTTCTTT.

The CDR3 DNA reads TGCGCCAGCAGCCCCGTGGGACAGGGTAATGAAAAACTGTTTTTT. Translating it yields CASSPVGQGNEKLFF. V and J are TRBV4-1 and TRBJ1-4; 9 nucleotides align to TRBD1. CDR1 is MGHRA, CDR2 YSYEKL, per germline. The CDR3 totals 15 residues. Trimming cost V 4 bases and J 4 bases; bases outside gene matches: 4.

The chain carries TRBV2 and TRBJ2-7; TRBD1 agrees at 9 bases. CDR3 length: 18 amino acids. With 7 bases clipped from V and 3 bases from J, the junction kept 19 bases outside the gene matches. The germline V gene has CDR1 SNHLY and CDR2 FYNNEI. The CDR3 DNA reads as TGTGCCAGCACTCATCGGGACAGGGTGCTCTCGGGACACTACGAGCAGTACTTC. Encoded protein: CASTHRDRVLSGHYEQYF.

The V gene is TRBV19, the J gene TRBJ2-3, with D possibly being TRBD1 (6 bases). The V end was cut by 0 bases, the J end by 7 bases, with 23 bases between. Germline CDR1 and CDR2: LNHDA and SQIVND (reference sequence). This CDR3 is 18 amino acids long. The CDR3 bases are TGTGCCAGTAGTATAGATGGGGGCGGAGTGGGGGTGAGGAATACGCAGTATTTT. As protein: CASSIDGGGVGVRNTQYF.

V is TRBV3-1 (or the pseudogene TRBV3-2) and J is TRBJ1-1; tentatively, D is TRBD1 (5 bases). Trimming left V 8 bases short and J 7 bases short, with 14 bases between. Germline lookup yields CDR1 LGHDT and CDR2 YNNKEL (reference sequence). This CDR3 comprises 12 residues. The CDR3 DNA follows: TGTGCCAGCTCCCTCGGGGGGTTTGAAGCTTTCTTT. Translating it yields CASSLGGFEAFF.

The chain joins TRBV4-1 to TRBJ2-2, with TRBD2 as a possible D gene (6 bases). Trimming took 6 bases from V and 2 from J, leaving 13 bases between them. In germline, CDR1 is MGHRA, CDR2 YSYEKL. The CDR3 is made up of 15 amino acids. The CDR3 protein is CASRIGLTNTGELFF. In nucleotides, the CDR3 is TGCGCCAGCAGAATTGGACTAACAAACACCGGGGAGCTGTTTTTT.

The chain joins TRBV27 to TRBJ1-2, with D tentatively TRBD1 (6 bases). The ends were cut back, 6 bases at V and 1 base at J, with 9 bases in the middle. The germline gives CDR1 MNHEY, CDR2 SMNVEV (reference sequence). The CDR3 length is 13 residues. For the CDR3, the DNA is TGTGCCAGCAGCCACAGGGTTAACTATGGCTACACCTTC. This translates into CASSHRVNYGYTF.

The rearrangement uses TRBV7-9 and TRBJ1-4, with 9 nucleotides matching TRBD1. The trim removed 3 bases at V and 7 bases at J, leaving 6 bases unmatched. The CDR3 loop spans 15 amino acids. The germline V gene encodes CDR1 SEHNR and CDR2 FQNEAQ (reference sequence). The CDR3 sequence is CASSFRGQGIEKLFF. As DNA, the CDR3 is TGTGCCAGCAGCTTTAGAGGACAGGGGATTGAAAAACTGTTTTTT.

V is TRBV7-2 and J is TRBJ2-1; 12 bases are a match to TRBD2. The CDR3 spans 18 residues. Per germline, CDR1 SGHTA and CDR2 FQGNSA. The ends lost 5 bases at V and 4 bases at J; junction bases unmatched: 12. The CDR3: CASSLAPWTSGKYNEQFF. CDR3 DNA: TGTGCCAGCAGCCTCGCCCCCTGGACTAGCGGGAAATACAATGAGCAGTTCTTC.

CDR3 region: CASSLAGLGEQFF. The DNA of the CDR3 is TGTGCCAGCAGCTTGGCAGGGTTGGGTGAGCAGTTCTTC. J is TRBJ2-1 and V is TRBV5-4; D is possibly TRBD1 (5 bases). Germline values: CDR1 SGHNT, CDR2 YYREEE (reference sequence). The CDR3 spans 13 residues. V lost 0 bases and J lost 9, with 10 bases in between.

V is TRBV12-3 or TRBV12-4 and J is TRBJ2-1; a weak D match, TRBD2 (5 bases). The CDR3 is 12 amino acids. V was pared by 3 bases and J by 12 bases, with 12 bases between. The CDR3 nucleotides are TGTGCCAGCAGTTTGCTTCGGCTAGCGCAGTTCTTC. It encodes CASSLLRLAQFF.

The chain joins TRBV5-5 to TRBJ2-1; D is unresolved. CDR1 is SGHKS, CDR2 YYEKEE, per germline (reference sequence). There are 13 residues in the CDR3. V was shortened by 2 bases and J by 9 bases, with 12 bases between the two germline ends. CDR3 coding DNA: TGTGCCAGCAGCTTTCTAGAGATCGGTGAGCAGTTCTTC. Its translation: CASSFLEIGEQFF.

The CDR3 DNA reads TGTGCCAGCAGCGTAGTCGGAGCCAGCCATGAGCAGTTCTTC. It specifies CASSVVGASHEQFF. The chain carries TRBV9 and TRBJ2-1; D uncertain. Germline V gene sequence: CDR1 SGDLS, CDR2 YYNGEE. This CDR3 is 14 amino acids long. Trimming stripped 0 bases from V and 8 bases from J, with 12 bases between.

This clone turned up a few times. V is TRBV4-1 and J is TRBJ2-2; 7 bases agree with TRBD1. CDR1 is MGHRA, CDR2 YSYEKL, per germline. J gave up 3 bases and V 5 bases, and 6 bases lay outside the gene matches. This CDR3 has 15 residues. The CDR3 sequence is CASSMADRDTGELFF. DNA of the CDR3: TGCGCCAGCAGCATGGCAGACAGGGACACCGGGGAGCTGTTTTTT.

The chain couples TRBV18 to TRBJ1-6; no clear D. This CDR3 is 14 amino acids long. Germline CDR1 reads KGHSH; CDR2 reads LQKENI. Deletions cut 3 bases from V and 7 bases from J, with 10 bases between. CDR3 DNA sequence: TGTGCCAGCTCACCTGACACGACCAATTCACCCCTCCACTTT. It yields the protein CASSPDTTNSPLHF.

The chain joins TRBV19 to TRBJ2-3; possibly TRBD2 for D (5 bases). Germline lookup yields CDR1 LNHDA and CDR2 SQIVND (reference sequence). V was clipped by 5 bases and J by 1 base, with 10 bases between them. The CDR3 consists of 14 residues. This CDR3 reads CASSFPGGTDTQYF. In DNA, the CDR3 is TGTGCCAGTAGTTTCCCCGGGGGCACAGATACGCAGTATTTT.

The chain joins TRBV6-5 to TRBJ1-2; D gene uncertain. V lost 2 bases and J lost 2, with 9 bases in between. CDR3 length: 14 residues. In germline, CDR1 is MNHEY, CDR2 SVGAGI. Here the CDR3 reads CASSYGRTNYGYTF. CDR3 in DNA: TGTGCCAGCAGTTACGGCAGAACCAACTATGGCTACACCTTC.

The CDR3 DNA sequence: TGTGCCAGCAGTGCTCGCGGGGGGACAATCCTTGATGAGCAGTTCTTC. It encodes CASSARGGTILDEQFF. This chain joins TRBV2 and TRBJ2-1; 8 bases fit TRBD2. Per the germline V gene, CDR1 is SNHLY and CDR2 is FYNNEI. V shed 4 bases, J shed 8 bases, and the junction held 13 bases outside the gene matches. The CDR3 sequence is 16 residues long.

By sample share, this clone is medium-sized. The chain is built from TRBV15 and TRBJ1-3; TRBD1 matches at 7 bases. The germline CDR1 and CDR2 sequences are LNHNV and YYDKDF (reference sequence). CDR3 length equals 15 residues. V shed 8 bases and J 0 bases; nucleotides not matched to a gene: 7. CDR3 loop: CATLKDRTSGNTIYF. The DNA for the CDR3 is TGTGCCACCCTAAAGGACAGGACCTCTGGAAACACCATATATTTT.